This entry concerns a single T cell receptor beta chain. This record belongs to a study of metastatic and nonmetastatic thyroid tumors. Ahead of thyroid surgery, no patient had received treatment of any kind. The authors' processing: Built for papillary thyroid cancer, a distant-metastasis classifier drew on CDR3 differences across clinicopathological groups. TCRdb reprocessed the PCR reads via MiXCR. It is TCRdb's table, rather than the study itself, that gives the V and J calls and clone size. The sample holds 17,000 or so clones; around 29% are singletons and the top ten take about 13%. CDR3 size: 15 residues. Germline V gene sequence: CDR1 WSHSY, CDR2 SAAADI. The V end lost 4 bases, the J end lost 6 bases, and 15 bases lay between the germline ends.

This rearrangement joins TRBV10-2 to TRBJ2-2; no definite D call. Sequencing was carried out using adjacent normal tissue. This receptor was taken from a female donor with papillary thyroid cancer or a benign thyroid nodule (not recorded which). Some clones in this sample may be carry-over from other donors' samples. CDR3 bases: TGCGCCAGCAGTGTACGGCGTGGATCCTCCGGGGAGCTGTTTTTT. Its protein is CASSVRRGSSGELFF.